The rows below give T cell receptor beta chains drawn from one sample of a study of graft-versus-host responses after intestinal transplantation. Their recognized antigens are unknown. Produced via immunoSEQ multiplex PCR; TCRdb's table is partial and in-frame only. The table lists 20,000 to 30,000 clones, around 76% of them singletons. The sample here was unstimulated CD4+ T cells sorted from spleen or lymph node cells, taken before intestinal transplant. These receptor sequences come from a human donor who received an intestinal transplant. Both conserved end residues are part of each CDR3. Each record gives: D gene, J gene, CDR3 length, clone size, V gene, CDR3 DNA, CDR3 protein. A D gene is named only where the DNA matches it firmly. The listing skips clone size in some rows; elsewhere it reads once, few, many or a size class.

d_gene: .
j_gene: TRBJ1-3
len: 15
abundance: .
v_gene: TRBV5-6
CDR3nt: TGTGCCAGCAGCTTTAGCAGGGGCTCTGGAAACACCATATATTTT
CDR3aa: CASSFSRGSGNTIYF

d_gene: .
j_gene: TRBJ2-5
len: 15
abundance: .
v_gene: TRBV19
CDR3nt: TGTGCCAGTAGCCCCCTAGGGGGAGGGTTAGAGACCCAGTACTTC
CDR3aa: CASSPLGGGLETQYF

d_gene: .
j_gene: TRBJ1-4
len: 15
abundance: few
v_gene: TRBV5-6
CDR3nt: TGTGCCAGCAGTTCTAACAGGGCAGCCAGGGAAAAACTGTTTTTT
CDR3aa: CASSSNRAAREKLFF

d_gene: .
j_gene: TRBJ2-5
len: 16
abundance: .
v_gene: TRBV7-8
CDR3nt: TGTGCCAGCAGCCCGGGATTTCTCCCCCAACGGGAGACCCAGTACTTC
CDR3aa: CASSPGFLPQRETQYF

d_gene: .
j_gene: TRBJ2-2
len: 12
abundance: .
v_gene: TRBV9
CDR3nt: TGTGCCAGCAGCGTAGGGACCGGGGAGCTGTTTTTT
CDR3aa: CASSVGTGELFF

d_gene: .
j_gene: TRBJ1-4
len: 18
abundance: .
v_gene: TRBV7-2
CDR3nt: TGTGCCAGCAGCTTAGAGAGAGGGTACAGAGCAACTAATGAAAAACTGTTTTTT
CDR3aa: CASSLERGYRATNEKLFF

d_gene: .
j_gene: TRBJ1-3
len: 13
abundance: .
v_gene: TRBV6-1
CDR3nt: TGTGCCAGCCTGACAGGCTCTGGAAACACCATATATTTT
CDR3aa: CASLTGSGNTIYF

d_gene: .
j_gene: TRBJ2-5
len: 15
abundance: .
v_gene: TRBV21-1
CDR3nt: TGTGCCAGCAGCCCCCCGGGGGCAGGGGCGGAGACCCAGTACTTC
CDR3aa: CASSPPGAGAETQYF

d_gene: TRBD1
j_gene: TRBJ2-7
len: 14
abundance: .
v_gene: TRBV27
CDR3nt: TGTGCCAGCAGTTTAAAGCAGGGGGCGGGAGAGCAGTACTTC
CDR3aa: CASSLKQGAGEQYF

d_gene: TRBD1
j_gene: TRBJ1-1
len: 17
abundance: .
v_gene: TRBV27
CDR3nt: TGTGCCAGCAGTTCCCGGGACAGGGGCTCGGGGAACACTGAAGCTTTCTTT
CDR3aa: CASSSRDRGSGNTEAFF

d_gene: .
j_gene: TRBJ1-2
len: 11
abundance: .
v_gene: TRBV29-1
CDR3nt: TGCAGCTGCCGGACTGTCTATGGCTACACCTTC
CDR3aa: CSCRTVYGYTF

d_gene: TRBD2
j_gene: TRBJ2-1
len: 14
abundance: .
v_gene: TRBV6-5
CDR3nt: TGTGCCAGCAGTAGCGGGAGCTCCTACAATGAGCAGTTCTTC
CDR3aa: CASSSGSSYNEQFF

d_gene: .
j_gene: TRBJ1-5
len: 12
abundance: .
v_gene: TRBV6-5
CDR3nt: TGTGCCAGCGGGGGGGGTTATCAGCCCCAGCATTTT
CDR3aa: CASGGGYQPQHF

d_gene: .
j_gene: TRBJ2-7
len: 14
abundance: few
v_gene: TRBV7-8
CDR3nt: TGTGCCAGCACCACGGGACGGACTGGGGGTGGGCAGTACTTC
CDR3aa: CASTTGRTGGGQYF

d_gene: .
j_gene: TRBJ1-6
len: 15
abundance: .
v_gene: TRBV6-4
CDR3nt: TGTGCCAGCAGTGACTCGGGACGGTATAATTCACCCCTCCACTTT
CDR3aa: CASSDSGRYNSPLHF

d_gene: .
j_gene: TRBJ1-2
len: 12
abundance: few
v_gene: TRBV2
CDR3nt: TGTGCCAGCAGTGAGTCCCTCTATGGCTACACCTTC
CDR3aa: CASSESLYGYTF

d_gene: TRBD2
j_gene: TRBJ2-7
len: 15
abundance: .
v_gene: TRBV7-2
CDR3nt: TGTGCCAGCAGCTTAAGCAGCGGGAGAATCAACGAGCAGTACTTC
CDR3aa: CASSLSSGRINEQYF

d_gene: .
j_gene: TRBJ1-2
len: 11
abundance: .
v_gene: TRBV20-1
CDR3nt: TGCAGTGCTAGAAGGGGAGATGGCTACACCTTC
CDR3aa: CSARRGDGYTF

d_gene: .
j_gene: TRBJ2-1
len: 14
abundance: .
v_gene: TRBV29-1
CDR3nt: TGCAGCGTTGAAGCGGGGGCCGACTACAATGAGCAGTTCTTC
CDR3aa: CSVEAGADYNEQFF

d_gene: .
j_gene: TRBJ1-2
len: 14
abundance: .
v_gene: TRBV5-1
CDR3nt: TGCGCCAGCAGCTTGGATCCAGGGAACTATGGCTACACCTTC
CDR3aa: CASSLDPGNYGYTF

d_gene: .
j_gene: TRBJ2-7
len: 16
abundance: .
v_gene: TRBV21-1
CDR3nt: TGTGCCAGCAGCAAAGTAGCGGGGAGGGGTTACTACGAGCAGTACTTC
CDR3aa: CASSKVAGRGYYEQYF

d_gene: TRBD1
j_gene: TRBJ2-7
len: 15
abundance: .
v_gene: TRBV13
CDR3nt: TGTGCCAGCAGCTTAGAAGCGACAGGGTTTCGCGAGCAGTACTTC
CDR3aa: CASSLEATGFREQYF

d_gene: .
j_gene: TRBJ2-1
len: 14
abundance: .
v_gene: TRBV7-4
CDR3nt: TGTGCCAGCAGCTTCGGTCATCGCTACAATGAGCAGTTCTTC
CDR3aa: CASSFGHRYNEQFF

d_gene: .
j_gene: TRBJ2-3
len: 13
abundance: .
v_gene: TRBV2
CDR3nt: TGTGCCAGCAGTTTGGGTATCAGGGATACGCAGTATTTT
CDR3aa: CASSLGIRDTQYF

d_gene: TRBD1
j_gene: TRBJ2-6
len: 19
abundance: few
v_gene: TRBV5-1
CDR3nt: TGCGCCAGCAGCTTGATTTTTCAGGGGGCCGGCTCTGGGGCCAACGTCCTGACTTTC
CDR3aa: CASSLIFQGAGSGANVLTF

d_gene: TRBD1
j_gene: TRBJ1-5
len: 15
abundance: .
v_gene: TRBV19
CDR3nt: TGTGCCAGTACAGGGGGGACTTATAGCAATCAGCCCCAGCATTTT
CDR3aa: CASTGGTYSNQPQHF

d_gene: TRBD2
j_gene: TRBJ2-1
len: 18
abundance: .
v_gene: TRBV5-4
CDR3nt: TGTGCCAGCAGCTCGGCTTGGGGGGGGACTAGCGGGTACAATGAGCAGTTCTTC
CDR3aa: CASSSAWGGTSGYNEQFF

d_gene: TRBD1
j_gene: TRBJ2-7
len: 15
abundance: .
v_gene: TRBV5-1
CDR3nt: TGCGCCAGCAGCGCCCGGGACAGGTTCTCCTACGAGCAGTACTTC
CDR3aa: CASSARDRFSYEQYF

d_gene: .
j_gene: TRBJ1-6
len: 13
abundance: .
v_gene: TRBV15
CDR3nt: TGTGCCACCAGCAGAGACAGTGATTCACCCCTCCACTTT
CDR3aa: CATSRDSDSPLHF

d_gene: TRBD2
j_gene: TRBJ2-5
len: 16
abundance: .
v_gene: TRBV5-1
CDR3nt: TGCGCCAGCAGCTTGAAGATAGCGGGGCTCCAAGAGACCCAGTACTTC
CDR3aa: CASSLKIAGLQETQYF

d_gene: TRBD1
j_gene: TRBJ1-4
len: 15
abundance: .
v_gene: TRBV6-1
CDR3nt: TGTGCCAGCAGCCCAACGACAGGGGGGAGCGAAAAACTGTTTTTT
CDR3aa: CASSPTTGGSEKLFF

d_gene: TRBD1
j_gene: TRBJ1-1
len: 13
abundance: .
v_gene: TRBV5-1
CDR3nt: TGCGCCAGCAGCTTGGCCAGGGGACAGGAAGCTTTCTTT
CDR3aa: CASSLARGQEAFF

d_gene: .
j_gene: TRBJ2-5
len: 13
abundance: .
v_gene: TRBV9
CDR3nt: TGTGCCAGCAGCGTAGCTCTCCAAGAGACCCAGTACTTC
CDR3aa: CASSVALQETQYF

d_gene: .
j_gene: TRBJ2-3
len: 15
abundance: .
v_gene: TRBV5-4
CDR3nt: TGTGCCAGCAGCTTTTACCCAGCCCAAGCAGATACGCAGTATTTT
CDR3aa: CASSFYPAQADTQYF

d_gene: .
j_gene: TRBJ2-1
len: 13
abundance: .
v_gene: TRBV2
CDR3nt: TGTGCCAGCAGTCAGTCGCTATACAATGAGCAGTTCTTC
CDR3aa: CASSQSLYNEQFF

d_gene: .
j_gene: TRBJ2-5
len: 10
abundance: .
v_gene: TRBV2
CDR3nt: TGTGCCAGCACTCAAGAGACCCAGTACTTC
CDR3aa: CASTQETQYF

d_gene: .
j_gene: TRBJ2-3
len: 14
abundance: once
v_gene: TRBV5-4
CDR3nt: TGTGCCAGCAGCTTGTCGGGGAACACAGATACGCAGTATTTT
CDR3aa: CASSLSGNTDTQYF